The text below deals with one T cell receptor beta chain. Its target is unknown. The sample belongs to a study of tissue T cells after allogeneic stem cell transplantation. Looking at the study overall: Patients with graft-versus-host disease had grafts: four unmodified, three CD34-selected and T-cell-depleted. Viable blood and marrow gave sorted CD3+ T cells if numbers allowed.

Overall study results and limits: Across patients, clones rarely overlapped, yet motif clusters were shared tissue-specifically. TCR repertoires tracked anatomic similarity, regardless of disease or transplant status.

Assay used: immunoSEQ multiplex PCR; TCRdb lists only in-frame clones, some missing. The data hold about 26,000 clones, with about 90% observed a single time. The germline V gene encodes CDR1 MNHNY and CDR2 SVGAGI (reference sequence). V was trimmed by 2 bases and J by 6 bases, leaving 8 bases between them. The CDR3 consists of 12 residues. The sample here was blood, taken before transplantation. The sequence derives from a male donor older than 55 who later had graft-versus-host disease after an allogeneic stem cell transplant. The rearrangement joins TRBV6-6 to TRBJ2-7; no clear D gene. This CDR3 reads CASSYTEGEQYF. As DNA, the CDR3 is TGTGCCAGCAGTTACACCGAAGGCGAGCAGTACTTC.